This T cell receptor (beta chain) was recovered during a study of blood T cell repertoires in COVID-19. The wider study: COVID-19 samples, acute and convalescent, were from the United States, Italy and Spain. T cells, B-cell-depleted T cells, or PBMCs supplied cDNA or gDNA.

Germline V gene sequence: CDR1 SGHKS, CDR2 YYEKEE (reference sequence). The CDR3 has 17 residues. The ends lost 4 bases at V and 5 bases at J; junction bases unmatched: 12. Original data processing: It was from reference gene primer amplification that nucleated cell counts were estimated. Assay: immunoSEQ multiplex PCR; the TCRdb copy retains only in-frame clones and omits some. V and J calls plus clone size are reproduced from that table; the DNA served to infer D and trimming. The sample has roughly 110,000 clones, roughly four fifths seen once. The sequence was obtained from an older woman with acute or convalescent COVID-19. The specimen sequenced was peripheral blood. The V call is TRBV5-5, the J call TRBJ1-6; 7 bases map to TRBD1. CDR3 sequence: CASSPSYGTANNSPLHF. In DNA form, the CDR3 reads TGTGCCAGCAGCCCTTCCTATGGGACAGCGAATAATTCACCCCTCCACTTT.